The 6 T cell receptor beta chains given below trace back to one sample, sequenced in a study of T cell responses to AZD1222 COVID-19 vaccine. Assay used: immunoSEQ multiplex PCR; TCRdb lists only in-frame clones, some missing. This table has around 100,000 clones, more than 70% appearing once. Sequenced material: peripheral blood, taken on day 0 of AZD1222 vaccination. The receptors were sampled from an adult in good health.

The V gene is TRBV18, the J gene TRBJ1-6; TRBD1 matches 10 bases. The CDR3 loop spans 14 amino acids. The germline CDR1 and CDR2 sequences are KGHSH and LQKENI. V shed 4 bases and J 7 bases; nucleotides not matched to a gene: 1. Here the CDR3 DNA reads TGTGCCAGCTCACAGGGACAGGGGAATTCACCCCTCCACTTT. It codes for CASSQGQGNSPLHF.

The rearrangement joins TRBV14 to TRBJ2-1; perhaps TRBD1 as D (6 bases). CDR1 and CDR2 (germline): SGHDN, FVKESK. V gave up 5 bases and J gave up 4 bases, with 12 bases separating them. The CDR3 runs 14 residues. DNA of the CDR3: TGTGCCAGCAGCTCAGGGGTCGGGTACAATGAGCAGTTCTTC. This encodes CASSSGVGYNEQFF.

CDR3 residues: CASSEPTGVHSPLHF. The CDR3 DNA sequence: TGTGCCAGCAGTGAACCGACGGGGGTTCATTCACCCCTCCACTTT. This chain joins TRBV2 and TRBJ1-6; the D gene is possibly TRBD1 (5 bases). The CDR3 consists of 15 residues. V lost 2 bases and J lost 8, with 13 bases in between. CDR1 is SNHLY and CDR2 is FYNNEI in the germline V gene.

This clone was seen just once. The genes are TRBV13 and TRBJ2-3; D possibly corresponds to TRBD2 (5 bases). The germline gives CDR1 PRHDT, CDR2 FYEKMQ (reference sequence). Deletions cut 3 bases from V and 8 bases from J, with 6 bases between. CDR3 size: 11 residues. DNA of the CDR3: TGTGCCAGCAGCTTTGAGGGTACGCAGTATTTT. Its protein is CASSFEGTQYF.

The chain combines TRBV3-1 (or the pseudogene TRBV3-2) with TRBJ2-5; D is perhaps TRBD2 (7 bases). This CDR3 has 16 amino acids. CDR1 is LGHDT, CDR2 YNNKEL, per germline (reference sequence). The V and J ends lost 0 bases and 4 bases respectively, with 15 bases between them. CDR3 coding DNA: TGTGCCAGCAGCCAAGATTCTGGGGGGGCACGAGAGACCCAGTACTTC. This encodes CASSQDSGGARETQYF.

The gene calls are TRBV23-1 and TRBJ2-1, with 7 bases identical to TRBD1. TRBV23-1 is annotated as an ORF whose role is uncertain. CDR3 size: 16 residues. The junction had 17 bases not matched to a gene; V was cut back by 8 bases and J by 7 bases. The CDR3 reads CASRRGRPRPWNEQFF. The CDR3, as DNA: TGCGCCAGCCGAAGGGGGCGGCCCAGGCCCTGGAATGAGCAGTTCTTC.